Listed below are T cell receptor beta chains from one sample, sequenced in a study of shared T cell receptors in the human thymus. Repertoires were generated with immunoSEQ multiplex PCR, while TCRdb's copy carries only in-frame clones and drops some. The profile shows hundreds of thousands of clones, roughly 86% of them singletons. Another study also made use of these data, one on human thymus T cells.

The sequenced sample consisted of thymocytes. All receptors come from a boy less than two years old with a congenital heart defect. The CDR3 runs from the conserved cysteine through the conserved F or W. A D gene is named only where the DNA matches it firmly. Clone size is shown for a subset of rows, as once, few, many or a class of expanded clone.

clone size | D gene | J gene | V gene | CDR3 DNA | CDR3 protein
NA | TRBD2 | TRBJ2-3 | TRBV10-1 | TGCGCCAGCAGTGAGTCGATGGTAGCGGGGTCTGACACAGATACGCAGTATTTT | CASSESMVAGSDTDTQYF
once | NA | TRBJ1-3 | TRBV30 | TGTGCCTGGAGTGTCCAGGATTCTGGAAACACCATATATTTT | CAWSVQDSGNTIYF
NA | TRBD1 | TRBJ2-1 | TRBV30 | TGTGCCTGGAGTCCGACCGGGACAGTAGTGAATGAGCAGTTCTTC | CAWSPTGTVVNEQFF
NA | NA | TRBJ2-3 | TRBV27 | TGTGCCAGCAGTTTCGTTTCCTTTGGCTCTAGCACAGATACGCAGTATTTT | CASSFVSFGSSTDTQYF
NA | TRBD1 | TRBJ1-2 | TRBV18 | TGTGCCAGCTCACCACAGAGGGACAGCCTGACCTATGGCTACACCTTC | CASSPQRDSLTYGYTF
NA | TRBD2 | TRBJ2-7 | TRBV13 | TGTGCCAGCAGCACGGAACTAGCGGGCGCCCAGTACTTC | CASSTELAGAQYF
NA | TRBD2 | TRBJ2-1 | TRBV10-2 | TGCGCCAGCAGTGAGTCGAGGTCTAGCGGGAGGGCCTACAATGAGCAGTTCTTC | CASSESRSSGRAYNEQFF
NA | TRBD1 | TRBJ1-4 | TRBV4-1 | TGCGCCAGCAGCCAAGACCCGACAGGGCGGGTTGAAAAACTGTTTTTT | CASSQDPTGRVEKLFF
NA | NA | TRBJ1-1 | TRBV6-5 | TGTGCCAGCAGTTACTCGACCGGACACCTTAACACTGAAGCTTTCTTT | CASSYSTGHLNTEAFF
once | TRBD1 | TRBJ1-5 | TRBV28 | TGTGCCAGCAGTTTAACAGGGGGCGGCAATCAGCCCCAGCATTTT | CASSLTGGGNQPQHF
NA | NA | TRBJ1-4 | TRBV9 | TGTGCCAGCAGCGTAGCTAACAGGTTTAATGAAAAACTGTTTTTT | CASSVANRFNEKLFF
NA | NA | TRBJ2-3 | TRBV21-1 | TGTGCCAGCAGCAAAGCCCCTCTCGCGGGAGCTAAGGATACGCAGTATTTT | CASSKAPLAGAKDTQYF
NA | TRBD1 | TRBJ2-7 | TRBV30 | TGTGCCTGGAACTTCGTATTGACAGGGGGCTCCGACGAGCAGTACTTC | CAWNFVLTGGSDEQYF
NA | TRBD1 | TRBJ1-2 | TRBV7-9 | TGTGCCAGCAGCTTCACCCCGGGACAGACGTATGGCTACACCTTC | CASSFTPGQTYGYTF
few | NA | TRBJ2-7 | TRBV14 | TGTGCCAGCAGCGCCCGCGGCACCACCTACGAGCAGTACTTC | CASSARGTTYEQYF
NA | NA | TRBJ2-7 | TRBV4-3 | TGCGCCAGCAGCCAAGATCGGCAGCGGTCTGCCGAGCAGTACTTC | CASSQDRQRSAEQYF
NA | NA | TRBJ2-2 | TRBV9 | TGTGCCAGCAGCGTACGGGAGGGGGCGAGCACCGGGGAGCTGTTTTTT | CASSVREGASTGELFF
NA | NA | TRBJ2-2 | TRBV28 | TGTGCCCACGGGGGCACCGGGGAGCTGTTTTTT | CAHGGTGELFF
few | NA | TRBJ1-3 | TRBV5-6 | TGTGCCAGCAGCATGACAGGTCCCTACTCTGGAAACACCATATATTTT | CASSMTGPYSGNTIYF
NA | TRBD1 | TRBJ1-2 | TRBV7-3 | TGTGCCAGCAGCCTCGGGACAGGGGATGGCTACACCTTC | CASSLGTGDGYTF
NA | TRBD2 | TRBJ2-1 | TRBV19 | TGTGCCAGTAGTATCGCAGCGGGAGATAACCGCAATGAGCAGTTCTTC | CASSIAAGDNRNEQFF
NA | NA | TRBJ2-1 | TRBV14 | TGTGCCAGCAGCCAAGATAGGACTTCTACCTACAATGAGCAGTTCTTC | CASSQDRTSTYNEQFF
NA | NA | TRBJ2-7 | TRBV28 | TGTGCCAGCAGGTCCGGGACAAATTACCGCGAGCAGTACTTC | CASRSGTNYREQYF
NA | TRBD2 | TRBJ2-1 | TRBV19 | TGTGCCAGTAGTTACCGGACTAGCGGCTCCTACAATGAGCAGTTCTTC | CASSYRTSGSYNEQFF
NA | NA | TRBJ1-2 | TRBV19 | TGTGCCAGTACCCCCGGGGGAAGCAGGGCCGGTGGCTACACCTTC | CASTPGGSRAGGYTF
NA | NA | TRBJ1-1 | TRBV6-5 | TGTGCCAGCAGTTACAGGGAGGGGATACCCACTGAAGCTTTCTTT | CASSYREGIPTEAFF
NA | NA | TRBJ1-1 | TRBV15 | TGTGCCACCAGCAGAGTGCGGGTCGCGGCTTTCTTT | CATSRVRVAAFF
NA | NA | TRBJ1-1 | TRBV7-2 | TGTGCCAGCAGCTTAGTCGGTAGGGTAGGAGGTGAAGCTTTCTTT | CASSLVGRVGGEAFF
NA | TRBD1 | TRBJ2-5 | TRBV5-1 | TGCGCCAGCAGCTACGGGACAGGGCGCCAAGAGACCCAGTACTTC | CASSYGTGRQETQYF
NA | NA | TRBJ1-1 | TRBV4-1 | TGCGCCAGCAGCCAGAGCAACACTGAAGCTTTCTTT | CASSQSNTEAFF
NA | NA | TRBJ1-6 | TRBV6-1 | TGTGCCAGCAGGGCGGACAGCAACAATTCACCCCTCCACTTT | CASRADSNNSPLHF
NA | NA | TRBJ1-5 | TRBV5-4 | TGTGCCAGCAGCTCAGATCAGCCCCAGCATTTT | CASSSDQPQHF
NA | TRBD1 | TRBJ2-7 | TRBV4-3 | TGCGCCAGCAGCCAAGAACCACCGGGACAGGGGGCTGGTGAGCAGTACTTC | CASSQEPPGQGAGEQYF
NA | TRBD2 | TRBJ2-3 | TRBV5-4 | TGTGCCAGCAGCTTGGGGGGCCCTGGGAGGGAGGGAAGCACAGATACGCAGTATTTT | CASSLGGPGREGSTDTQYF
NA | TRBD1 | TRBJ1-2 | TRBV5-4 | TGTGCCAGCAGCTTGGTCGGTACAGGGGGCTATGGCTACACCTTC | CASSLVGTGGYGYTF
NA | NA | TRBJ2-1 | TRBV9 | TGTGCCAGCAGCACCGGTAGCGCGGACTCCTACAATGAGCAGTTCTTC | CASSTGSADSYNEQFF
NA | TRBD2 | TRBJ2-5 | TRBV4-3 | TGCGCCAGCAGCCGTGGGACTAGCGGGGGGAACTATCTGGAGACCCAGTACTTC | CASSRGTSGGNYLETQYF
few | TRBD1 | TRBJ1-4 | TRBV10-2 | TGCGCCAGCAGTGCATGGGGACAGTCCCACTTTAATGAAAAACTGTTTTTT | CASSAWGQSHFNEKLFF
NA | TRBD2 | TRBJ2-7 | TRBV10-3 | TGTGCCATCAGTTCTAGCGGGAGGTGCTACGAGCAGTACTTC | CAISSSGRCYEQYF
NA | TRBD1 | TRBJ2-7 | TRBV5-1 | TGCGCCAGCAGCTTTCCAAAACAGGGACAGGGCGCCTACGAGCAGTACTTC | CASSFPKQGQGAYEQYF
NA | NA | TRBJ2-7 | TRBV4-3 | TGCGCCAGCAGCCACCAAAAGGACTCAAATTCCTACGAGCAGTACTTC | CASSHQKDSNSYEQYF
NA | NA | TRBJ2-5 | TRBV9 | TGTGCCAGCAGCCTCCGGGGCCAAGAGACCCAGTACTTC | CASSLRGQETQYF
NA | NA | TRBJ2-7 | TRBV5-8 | TGTGCCAGCAGCCGCCTAGGTCAATACTACGAGCAGTACTTC | CASSRLGQYYEQYF
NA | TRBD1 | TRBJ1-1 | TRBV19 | TGTGCCAGTAGTTCGGACAGGGTTAACACTGAAGCTTTCTTT | CASSSDRVNTEAFF
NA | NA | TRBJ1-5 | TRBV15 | TGTGCCACCAGCAGAGAGAGAAACCCTCAGCCCCAGCATTTT | CATSRERNPQPQHF
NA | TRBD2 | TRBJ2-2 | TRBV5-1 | TGCGCCAGCAGCTTGGGTTTCATGCTAGCGGGTTTTCCGAACACCGGGGAGCTGTTTTTT | CASSLGFMLAGFPNTGELFF
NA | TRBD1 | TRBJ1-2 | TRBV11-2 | TGTGCCAGCAGCTTTACCTACCGGGACAGGGACGACTGGGGCTATGGCTACACCTTC | CASSFTYRDRDDWGYGYTF
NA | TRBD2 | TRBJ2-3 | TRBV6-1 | TGTGCCAGCAACTCCTCCGGGACTAGTGCGTATACGCAGTATTTT | CASNSSGTSAYTQYF
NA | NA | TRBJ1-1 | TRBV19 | TGTGCCAGTAGTACCCATCCCGGGGAGAGAGGAGAAGCTTTCTTT | CASSTHPGERGEAFF
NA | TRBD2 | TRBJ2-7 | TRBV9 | TGTGCCAGCAGCGTAGGTCGGGGGGAAGGCTACGAGCAGTACTTC | CASSVGRGEGYEQYF
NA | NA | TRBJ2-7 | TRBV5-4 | TGTGCCAGCAGCTTAATTGGGACTCCGCAAGAGCAGTACTTC | CASSLIGTPQEQYF
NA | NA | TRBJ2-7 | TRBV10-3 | TGTGCCATCGCGAGGACAGCCTCCTACGAGCAGTACTTC | CAIARTASYEQYF
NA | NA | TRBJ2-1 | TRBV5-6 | TGTGCCAGCAGCTTGGGCAGGGGGAGGAATGAGCAGTTCTTC | CASSLGRGRNEQFF
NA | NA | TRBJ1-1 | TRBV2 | TGTGCCAGCTCACAGGGTTGGACTGAAGCTTTCTTT | CASSQGWTEAFF
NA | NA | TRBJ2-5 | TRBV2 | TGTGCCAGCAGTGAAGATGATTGGACAGAAAGAAGTGGCCAGTACTTC | CASSEDDWTERSGQYF
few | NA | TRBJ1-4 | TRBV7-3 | TGTGCCAGCAGCTCAAGGTCCTACAGGAATGAAAAACTGTTTTTT | CASSSRSYRNEKLFF
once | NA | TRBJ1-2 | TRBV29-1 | TGCAGCGTTGGCGACGTGGAACTAACCTTC | CSVGDVELTF